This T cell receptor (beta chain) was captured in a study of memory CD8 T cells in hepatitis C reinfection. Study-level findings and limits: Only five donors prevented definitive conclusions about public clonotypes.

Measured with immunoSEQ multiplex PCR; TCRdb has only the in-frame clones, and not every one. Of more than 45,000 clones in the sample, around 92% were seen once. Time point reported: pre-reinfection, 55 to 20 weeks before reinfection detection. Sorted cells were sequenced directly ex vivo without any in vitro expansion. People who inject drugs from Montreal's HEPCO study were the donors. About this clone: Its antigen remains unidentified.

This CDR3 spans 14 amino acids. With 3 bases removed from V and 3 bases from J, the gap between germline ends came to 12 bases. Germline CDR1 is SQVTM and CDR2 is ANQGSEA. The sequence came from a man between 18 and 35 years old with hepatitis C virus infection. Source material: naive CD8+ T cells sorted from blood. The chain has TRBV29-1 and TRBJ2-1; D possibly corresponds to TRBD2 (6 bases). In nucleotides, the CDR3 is TGCAGCGTTGAGGAGGGAAGGTACTACAATGAGCAGTTCTTC. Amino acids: CSVEEGRYYNEQFF.